This TCR beta chain was retrieved from a study of PD-1 blockade in mismatch repair-deficient tumors. Every patient had mismatch repair deficiency by PCR or immunohistochemistry. The TCR-sequenced patients were a few responders to pembrolizumab. Here immunoSEQ multiplex PCR was the method, and the copy in TCRdb shows in-frame clones only, minus some. The sample includes around 110,000 clones, about three quarters of them seen just once. The CDR3 runs to 14 residues. Germline V lookup: CDR1 MNHEY, CDR2 SMNVEV (reference sequence). V trimming: 3 bases; J trimming: 6 bases; junction bases outside the gene matches: 1.

This sample comprised peripheral blood, obtained 60 to 65 weeks after starting pembrolizumab. This chain joins TRBV27 and TRBJ1-4, with 10 bases fitting TRBD1. The clonotype was recovered from an adult with mismatch repair-deficient cancer. This chain's CDR3 is CASSLGTGDEKLFF. In nucleotides, the CDR3 is TGTGCCAGCAGTTTGGGGACAGGGGATGAAAAACTGTTTTTT. Variable domain in full (rest from reference TRBV27 and TRBJ1-4): EAQVTQNPRYLITVTGKKLTVTCSQNMNHEYMSWYRQDPGLGLRQIYYSMNVEVTDKGDVPEGYKVSRKEKRNFPLILESPSPNQTSLYFCASSLGTGDEKLFFGSGTQLSVL.